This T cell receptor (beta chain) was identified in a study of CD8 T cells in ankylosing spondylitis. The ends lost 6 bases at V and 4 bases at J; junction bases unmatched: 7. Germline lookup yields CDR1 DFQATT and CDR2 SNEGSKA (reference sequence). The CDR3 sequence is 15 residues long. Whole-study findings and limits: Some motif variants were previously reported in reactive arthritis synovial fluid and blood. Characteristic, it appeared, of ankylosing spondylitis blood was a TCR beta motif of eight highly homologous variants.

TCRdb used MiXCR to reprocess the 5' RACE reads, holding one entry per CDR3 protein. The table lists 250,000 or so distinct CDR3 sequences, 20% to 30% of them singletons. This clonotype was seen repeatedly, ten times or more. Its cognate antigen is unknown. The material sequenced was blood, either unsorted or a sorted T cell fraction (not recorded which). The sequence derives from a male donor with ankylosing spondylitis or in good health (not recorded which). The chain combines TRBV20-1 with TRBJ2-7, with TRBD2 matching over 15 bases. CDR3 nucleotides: TGCAGTGCCGTCGGGACTAGCGGGGGGTGGTACGAGCAGTACTTC. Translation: CSAVGTSGGWYEQYF.